A single sample gave rise to the 28 T cell receptor beta chains below, sequenced in a study of T-cell memory formation after mild COVID-19. TCRdb reprocessed the 5' RACE reads with MiXCR, giving one entry per CDR3 protein. Seen here are tens of thousands of distinct CDR3 sequences, roughly 25% observed once, and the top ten hold roughly 41%. The specimen was PBMCs or a T cell subset sorted from them (not recorded which). Receptors originate from a man between 18 and 29 years old who had mild COVID-19 (a few samples of this study predate the infection). Cell type and time point are not known.

This clonotype was seen more than once but under ten times. The rearrangement joins TRBV5-6 to TRBJ2-7; 7 bases agree with TRBD1. The V segment lost 3 bases and the J segment 5 bases; nucleotides outside the gene matches: 8. CDR1 and CDR2 from the germline V gene are SGHDT and YYEEEE. The CDR3 consists of 14 residues. CDR3 bases: TGTGCCAGCAGCTCCTCGAGGGGGCTAGACGAGCAGTACTTC. Translation gives CASSSSRGLDEQYF. Using reference TRBV5-6 and TRBJ2-7 for the parts outside the CDR3, the full variable domain is DAGVTQSPTHLIKTRGQQVTLRCSPKSGHDTVSWYQQALGQGPQFIFQYYEEEERQRGNFPDRFSGHQFPNYSSELNVNALLLGDSALYLCASSSSRGLDEQYFGPGTRLTVT.

The chain couples TRBV6-2 or TRBV6-3 to TRBJ1-2; TRBD1 is a possible D gene (6 bases). Germline CDR1 is MNHEY and CDR2 is SVGEGT. The CDR3 totals 15 residues. V lost 0 bases and J lost 4, with 12 bases in between. This CDR3 reads CASSYSSRGSYGYTF. CDR3 DNA sequence: TGTGCCAGCAGTTACTCGAGCAGGGGCAGCTATGGCTACACCTTC.

In this sample, this clonotype turned up many times. The J gene is TRBJ2-2, the V gene TRBV6-5; no reliable D call. The CDR3 runs 17 residues. V was clipped by 2 bases and J by 0 bases, with 13 bases between them. The germline CDR1 and CDR2 sequences are MNHEY and SVGAGI. This CDR3 reads CASSYVLRTANTGELFF. CDR3 nucleotides: TGTGCCAGCAGTTACGTCCTACGGACCGCGAACACCGGGGAGCTGTTTTTT.

CDR3 amino acids: CSVEGLGGLETQYF. The CDR3 nucleotides read TGCAGCGTTGAAGGGTTAGGGGGGCTGGAGACCCAGTACTTC. V gene TRBV29-1 combines with J gene TRBJ2-5; D may be TRBD1 or TRBD2 (6 bases each). V was cut by 1 base and J by 5 bases, with 14 bases left in between. There are 14 residues in the CDR3. Germline loops: CDR1 SQVTM, CDR2 ANQGSEA.

The sample holds a few counts of this clonotype. The chain couples TRBV6-6 to TRBJ2-2, with 9 bases matching TRBD1. In germline, CDR1 is MNHNY, CDR2 SVGAGI (reference sequence). With V trimmed by 7 bases and J by 6 bases, 9 bases remained unmatched. The CDR3 contains 15 residues. In DNA, the CDR3 is TGTGCCAGCACCCTGACAGGGGGACCCTCCGGGGAGCTGTTTTTT. Amino acids: CASTLTGGPSGELFF.

Only a few counts were recorded for this clonotype. The chain recombines TRBV2 with TRBJ1-5; TRBD1 matches at 9 bases. The CDR3 covers 14 residues. Germline CDR1 is SNHLY and CDR2 is FYNNEI. V was clipped by 6 bases and J by 5 bases; unmatched bases: 5. The CDR3 sequence is CASRIGQGHQPQHF. The CDR3 region has the DNA TGTGCCAGCAGGATTGGACAGGGGCATCAGCCCCAGCATTTT.

This clonotype was recorded a few times. This chain links TRBV4-2 with TRBJ2-7; D is possibly TRBD2 (6 bases). Germline V gives CDR1 LGHNA, CDR2 YNFKEQ. This CDR3 is 13 amino acids long. The V gene lost 5 bases and the J gene lost 2 bases, with 10 bases spanning the gap. CDR3 DNA sequence: TGTGCCAGCAGCTCCCGGGGGACCTACGAGCAGTACTTC. It is translated as CASSSRGTYEQYF.

This clonotype was detected only a few times. The rearrangement joins TRBV9 to TRBJ2-5, with a possible D match to TRBD2 (7 bases). The CDR3 contains 16 residues. Germline V lookup: CDR1 SGDLS, CDR2 YYNGEE. V lost 3 bases and J 5 bases, leaving 20 bases between the germline ends. CDR3 amino acids: CASSGRGGLLKETQYF. The CDR3 bases are TGTGCCAGCAGCGGAAGGGGGGGCCTTTTAAAGGAGACCCAGTACTTC.

The V call is TRBV5-1, the J call TRBJ2-7; perhaps D is TRBD1 or TRBD2 (5 bases each). This CDR3 has 14 residues. V was clipped by 1 base and J by 2 bases, with 10 bases between them. The germline V gene has CDR1 SGHRS and CDR2 YFSETQ. The CDR3 DNA sequence: TGCGCCAGCAGCTTGTGGGACGGAACCTACGAGCAGTACTTC. This codes for CASSLWDGTYEQYF.

The V and J genes are TRBV4-1 and TRBJ2-3, with a tentative D call TRBD2 (7 bases). V was shortened by 1 base and J by 5 bases, with 22 bases between the two germline ends. Germline loops: CDR1 MGHRA, CDR2 YSYEKL. The CDR3 is made up of 18 amino acids. Here the CDR3 reads CASSQALAFGGLGDTQYF. In DNA, the CDR3 is TGCGCCAGCAGCCAAGCCTTGGCGTTCGGGGGGCTGGGAGATACGCAGTATTTT.

The rearrangement links TRBV19 to TRBJ2-7, with D possibly TRBD1 on 6 matching bases. Trimming took 3 bases from V and 0 from J, leaving 9 bases between them. The CDR3 totals 14 residues. CDR1 and CDR2 (germline): LNHDA, SQIVND (reference sequence). DNA of the CDR3: TGTGCCAGTAGTATGACAGGCAGCTCCTACGAGCAGTACTTC. Translating gives CASSMTGSSYEQYF.

This clonotype was seen only a few times. The V call is TRBV24-1, the J call TRBJ2-7, with D perhaps TRBD1 or TRBD2 (6 bases each). CDR3 length equals 14 residues. Trimming stripped 10 bases from V and 5 bases from J, with 20 bases between. Germline assignment: CDR1 KGHDR and CDR2 SFDVKD. The DNA of the CDR3 is TGTGCCACAGTCGTATGGGGGGCTGGGCACGAGCAGTACTTC. Its translation is CATVVWGAGHEQYF.

This clonotype was seen a handful of times. The chain couples TRBV6-2 or TRBV6-3 to TRBJ2-3; D remains unclear. This CDR3 spans 15 amino acids. Germline CDR1 reads MNHEY; CDR2 reads SVGEGT. V lost 2 bases and J lost 2, with 11 bases in between. The CDR3 bases are TGTGCCAGCAGTTACGGTAGGAGAATCACAGATACGCAGTATTTT. Translated: CASSYGRRITDTQYF.

The chain has TRBV12-3 or TRBV12-4 and TRBJ2-2; no clear D. V was pared by 6 bases and J by 1 base, with 0 bases between. This CDR3 contains 11 residues. The DNA for the CDR3 is TGTGCCAGCAGGAACACCGGGGAGCTGTTTTTT. Protein: CASRNTGELFF.

The chain uses TRBV27 and TRBJ2-7; maybe TRBD1 (7 bases). CDR3 length: 13 residues. Per germline, CDR1 MNHEY and CDR2 SMNVEV (reference sequence). V lost 3 bases and J 6 bases, leaving 12 bases between the germline ends. CDR3 residues: CASSFQGGGEQYF. The CDR3 nucleotides are TGTGCCAGCAGTTTTCAGGGGGGAGGCGAGCAGTACTTC.

The rearrangement joins TRBV18 to TRBJ2-5; D may be TRBD2 (5 bases). Germline CDR1 KGHSH, CDR2 LQKENI. The V gene lost 3 bases and the J gene lost 9 bases, with 17 bases spanning the gap. This CDR3 has 14 residues. The CDR3 region has the DNA TGTGCCAGCTCACCCGGCGGACTGATAGATCCCCAGTACTTC. It specifies CASSPGGLIDPQYF.

The genes are TRBV27 and TRBJ2-1; a possible D gene is TRBD2 (5 bases). V was cut by 1 base and J by 4 bases, with 11 bases left in between. The CDR3 loop spans 15 amino acids. Germline V CDR1 and CDR2: MNHEY, SMNVEV (reference sequence). DNA for the CDR3: TGTGCCAGCAGTTTATATCGGGGATTTTACAATGAGCAGTTCTTC. Protein sequence: CASSLYRGFYNEQFF.

This chain joins TRBV12-3 or TRBV12-4 and TRBJ1-2, with TRBD1 matching over 8 bases. The CDR3 contains 15 residues. With V trimmed by 6 bases and J by 0 bases, 6 bases remained unmatched. The CDR3 loop is CASRGTGPANYGYTF. In DNA form, the CDR3 reads TGTGCCAGCAGGGGGACAGGTCCAGCTAACTATGGCTACACCTTC.

The chain uses TRBV29-1 and TRBJ1-3; tentatively, D is TRBD1 (6 bases). Germline CDR1 is SQVTM and CDR2 is ANQGSEA. V was cut by 5 bases and J by 0 bases, with 14 bases left in between. The CDR3 sequence is 15 residues long. The CDR3 sequence: CSVNGGHGSGNTIYF. Written as DNA, the CDR3 is TGCAGCGTTAACGGGGGGCACGGCTCTGGAAACACCATATATTTT.

This chain joins TRBV6-5 and TRBJ1-6, with 7 nucleotides matching TRBD1. CDR1 is MNHEY, CDR2 SVGAGI, per germline. The V gene end was trimmed by 1 base and the J gene end by 7 bases; junction bases not matched to a gene: 7. The CDR3 loop spans 16 amino acids. Here the CDR3 DNA reads TGTGCCAGCAGTTACTTATCCCGGGACAGAAATTCACCCCTCCACTTT. It yields the protein CASSYLSRDRNSPLHF.

The rearrangement uses TRBV7-9 and TRBJ1-2; TRBD1 matches at 7 bases. Germline V gene sequence: CDR1 SEHNR, CDR2 FQNEAQ (reference sequence). Trimming removed 3 bases from V and 8 bases from J; junction bases left unmatched: 9. The CDR3 length is 14 residues. Written as DNA, the CDR3 is TGTGCCAGCAGCTTGGTCCGGGACAGCAGGGGCTACACCTTC. Its translation is CASSLVRDSRGYTF.

The chain employs TRBV20-1 and TRBJ2-5, with TRBD2 identical over 14 bases. The junction had 4 bases not matched to a gene; V was cut back by 3 bases and J by 4 bases. The CDR3 runs to 15 residues. Per the germline V gene, CDR1 is DFQATT and CDR2 is SNEGSKA (reference sequence). CDR3 bases: TGCAGTGCTAGGGCCGGGACTAGCGGGAGAGAGACCCAGTACTTC. Residues: CSARAGTSGRETQYF.

This clonotype was seen a few times. This chain's CDR3 is CASSYSSLGDEQFF. CDR3 bases: TGTGCCAGCAGTTACTCTAGCCTGGGGGATGAGCAGTTCTTC. The chain uses TRBV6-5 and TRBJ2-1; D tentatively fits TRBD1 or TRBD2 (5 bases each). The CDR3 runs to 14 residues. Germline V gene data show CDR1 as MNHEY and CDR2 as SVGAGI. V was clipped by 0 bases and J by 8 bases, with 11 bases between them.

This clonotype appeared a few times. The J gene is TRBJ2-6, the V gene TRBV4-2; TRBD2 matches at 7 bases. Per the germline V gene, CDR1 is LGHNA and CDR2 is YNFKEQ. The V and J ends lost 1 base and 0 bases, in that order; junction bases with no gene match: 3. The CDR3 extends over 17 amino acids. CDR3 nucleotide sequence: TGTGCCAGCAGCCAAGCCGGGGGGTACTCTGGGGCCAACGTCCTGACTTTC. Protein sequence: CASSQAGGYSGANVLTF.

This clonotype was observed a handful of times. This chain joins TRBV6-5 and TRBJ2-3, with 7 positions matching TRBD1. Germline assignment: CDR1 MNHEY and CDR2 SVGAGI. Germline trimming cut 2 bases from V and 6 bases from J; bases unmatched to any gene: 8. This CDR3 is built from 15 residues. CDR3 bases: TGTGCCAGCAGTTACAGGGTGGACAGGTGGGATACGCAGTATTTT. Translation: CASSYRVDRWDTQYF.

V usage is TRBV9 and J usage is TRBJ2-5; D may be TRBD1 (5 bases). The CDR3 consists of 13 residues. CDR1 is SGDLS, CDR2 YYNGEE, per germline. V was trimmed by 3 bases and J by 5 bases, leaving 11 bases between them. CDR3 coding DNA: TGTGCCAGCAGCGGCCAGGGTAGGGAGACCCAGTACTTC. It encodes CASSGQGRETQYF.

This clonotype was observed once. CDR3 nucleotide sequence: TGTGCCAGCAGCAAATGTTGTGGGACGGGTACGGAGCTGTTTTTT. Translating it yields CASSKCCGTGTELFF. This chain uses TRBV21-1 with TRBJ2-2; the D call TRBD1 from the table was never checked on the DNA. TRBV21-1 is a known pseudogene. The CDR3 is 15 amino acids.

This clonotype was observed a handful of times. The gene calls are TRBV2 and TRBJ2-3; no clear D gene. There are 15 residues in the CDR3. V was cut by 3 bases and J by 4 bases, with 14 bases left in between. Germline values: CDR1 SNHLY, CDR2 FYNNEI. The CDR3 region is CASSEGLSRPDTQYF. The CDR3 DNA reads TGTGCCAGCAGTGAGGGTCTGAGTAGGCCAGATACGCAGTATTTT.